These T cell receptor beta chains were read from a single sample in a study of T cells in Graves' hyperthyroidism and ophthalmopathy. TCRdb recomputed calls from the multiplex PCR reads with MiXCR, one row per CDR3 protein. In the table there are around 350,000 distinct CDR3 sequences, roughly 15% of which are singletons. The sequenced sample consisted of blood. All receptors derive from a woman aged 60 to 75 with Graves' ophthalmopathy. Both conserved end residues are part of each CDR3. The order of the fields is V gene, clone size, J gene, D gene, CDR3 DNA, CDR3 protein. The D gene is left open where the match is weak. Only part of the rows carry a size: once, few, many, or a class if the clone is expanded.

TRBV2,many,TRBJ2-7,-,TGTGCCAGCAGTGGTAACAGGGTCGGGTACGAGCAGTACTTC,CASSGNRVGYEQYF
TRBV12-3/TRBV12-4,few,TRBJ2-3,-,TGTGCCAGCAGCCCACTAGGAGATAGATACACAGATACGCAGTATTTT,CASSPLGDRYTDTQYF
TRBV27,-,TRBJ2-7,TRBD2,TGTGCCAGCAGCTCCAGGTTAGCGGGATTCTCCTACGAGCAGTACTTC,CASSSRLAGFSYEQYF
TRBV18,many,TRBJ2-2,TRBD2,TGTGCCAGCTCAACCAATAGCGGGGCGAACACCGGGGAGCTGTTTTTT,CASSTNSGANTGELFF
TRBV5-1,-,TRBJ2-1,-,TGCGCCAGCAGCCTTCGAGGGGTATACAATGAGCAGTTCTTC,CASSLRGVYNEQFF
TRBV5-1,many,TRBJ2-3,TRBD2,TGCGCCAGCAGCGCCTTAGCGGGAGGGAGGTCAGATACGCAGTATTTT,CASSALAGGRSDTQYF
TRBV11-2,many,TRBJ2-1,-,TGTGCCAGCAGCTTACCTCGGGAGAAGTATAATGAGCAGTTCTTC,CASSLPREKYNEQFF
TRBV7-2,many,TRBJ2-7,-,TGTGCCAGCAGCTTAGCTCAGCTTTACGAGCAGTACTTC,CASSLAQLYEQYF
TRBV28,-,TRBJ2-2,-,TGTGCCAGCAGCCCCGCTTGGGAGCTGTTTTTT,CASSPAWELFF
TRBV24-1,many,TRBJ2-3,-,TGTGCCACAAACACGGATGGGACAGATACGCAGTATTTT,CATNTDGTDTQYF
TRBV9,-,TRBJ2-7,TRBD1,TGTGCCAGCAGCGTAGCCGGCGACAGGGAACAGTACTTC,CASSVAGDREQYF
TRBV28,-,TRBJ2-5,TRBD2,TGTGCCAGCAGTTTCCCGACTAGCGGGAGTTGGGAGACCCAGTACTTC,CASSFPTSGSWETQYF
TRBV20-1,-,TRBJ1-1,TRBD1,TGCAGTGCTGGTCCGGGACAGGGGGTCAATGGTGAAGCTTTCTTT,CSAGPGQGVNGEAFF
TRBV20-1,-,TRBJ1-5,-,TGCAGTGCCCCCGGTGGTCCTTCTCAGCCCCAGCATTTT,CSAPGGPSQPQHF
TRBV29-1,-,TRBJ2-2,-,TGCAGCGTTGAACACGGCGGGGAGCTGTTTTTT,CSVEHGGELFF
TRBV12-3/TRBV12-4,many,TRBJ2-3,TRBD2,TGTGCCAGCAGCGTGACTAGCGGGAGTTTTGGAGATACGCAGTATTTT,CASSVTSGSFGDTQYF
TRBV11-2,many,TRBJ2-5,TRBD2,TGTGCCAGCAGCAGACTAGCGATTTACCAAGAGACCCAGTACTTC,CASSRLAIYQETQYF
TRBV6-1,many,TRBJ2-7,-,TGTGCCAGCAAAGCTGGGGGACGACAAAACTACGAGCAGTACTTC,CASKAGGRQNYEQYF
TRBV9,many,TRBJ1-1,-,TGTGCCAGCAGCGTAGCATTGAACACTGAAGCTTTCTTT,CASSVALNTEAFF
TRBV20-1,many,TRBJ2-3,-,TGCAGTGCTGGCGGGACAGATACGCAGTATTTT,CSAGGTDTQYF
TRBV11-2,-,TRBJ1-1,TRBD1,TGTGCCAGCAGCATCGGACAGGCTGGGGCTGAAGCTTTCTTT,CASSIGQAGAEAFF
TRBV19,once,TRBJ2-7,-,TGTGCCAGTAGCACCGACAGTGCCCCCTACGAGCAGTACTTC,CASSTDSAPYEQYF
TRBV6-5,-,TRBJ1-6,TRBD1,TGTGCCAGCAGTTATTCTCGACAGGGGGGGAGCTCCTATAATTCACCCCTCCACTTT,CASSYSRQGGSSYNSPLHF
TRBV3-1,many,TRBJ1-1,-,TGTGCCAGCAGCCCTCTCGCAACAGCGAACACTGAAGCTTTCTTT,CASSPLATANTEAFF
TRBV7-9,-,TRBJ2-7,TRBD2,TGTGCCAGCAGCTCCTCTAGCGGGAGCCACGGGTACGAGCAGTACTTC,CASSSSSGSHGYEQYF
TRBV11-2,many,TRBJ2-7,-,TGTGCCAGCAGCTTAGATAGGGGGGGCACCTACGAGCAGTACTTC,CASSLDRGGTYEQYF
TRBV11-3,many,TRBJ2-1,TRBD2,TGTGCCAGCAGCTTAGATCTCGGGACTAGCGGCTACAATGAGCAGTTCTTC,CASSLDLGTSGYNEQFF
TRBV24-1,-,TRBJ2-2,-,TGTGCCACCAGTGTGGAAGGGGTCGGGACCGGGGAGCTGTTTTTT,CATSVEGVGTGELFF
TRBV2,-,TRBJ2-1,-,TGTGCCAGCAGCCTAGCGACGGAGCAGTTCTTC,CASSLATEQFF
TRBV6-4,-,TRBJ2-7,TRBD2,TGTGCCAGCAGTGACTCTGGTTTTTCGGATTCTAGCGGGGGAGACTACTACGAGCAGTACTTC,CASSDSGFSDSSGGDYYEQYF
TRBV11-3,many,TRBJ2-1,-,TGTGCCAGCAGCTTAAGCGCAAACTACAATGAGCAGTTCTTC,CASSLSANYNEQFF
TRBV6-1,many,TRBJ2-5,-,TGTGCCAGCAATTTTGGGGTGGGCAGAGACCGACAAGAGACCCAGTACTTC,CASNFGVGRDRQETQYF
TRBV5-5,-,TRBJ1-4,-,TGTGCCAGCAGCGCCATGGGAGGTTACGAAGAAAAACTGTTTTTT,CASSAMGGYEEKLFF
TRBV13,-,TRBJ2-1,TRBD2,TGTGCCAGCAGCTTAGGCAGACTAGCGGGAGTGGATGAGCAGTTCTTC,CASSLGRLAGVDEQFF
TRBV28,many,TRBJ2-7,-,TGTGCCAGCAGATCGGGCCATCTGCCCAACAACTACGAGCAGTACTTC,CASRSGHLPNNYEQYF
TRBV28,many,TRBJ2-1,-,TGTGCCAGCAGAACGTACAATGAGCAGTTCTTC,CASRTYNEQFF
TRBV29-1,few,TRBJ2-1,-,TGCAGCGTTGTTGGTATCTCCTACAATGAGCAGTTCTTC,CSVVGISYNEQFF
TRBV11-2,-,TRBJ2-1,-,TGCGCCAGCAGCTCTCGGACCGACAATGAGCAGTTCTTC,CASSSRTDNEQFF
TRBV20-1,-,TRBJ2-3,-,TGCAGTGCTACCAGCGATTTAGATACGCAGTATTTT,CSATSDLDTQYF
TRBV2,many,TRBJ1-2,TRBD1,TGTGCCAGCAGTGTGGGACAGGGGGGCGGCTATGGCTACACCTTC,CASSVGQGGGYGYTF
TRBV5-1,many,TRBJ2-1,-,TGCGCCAGCAGCTTGGAAAGGACTGCCTACAATGAGCAGTTCTTC,CASSLERTAYNEQFF